There are a few counts of the clone carrying this T cell receptor (beta chain). Its target is not known. These data are taken from a study of OX40 agonist ivuxolimab in advanced cancers. Study outcomes and limitations: Low clonal expansion, among the lowest seen, marked partial responders at 0.1-3.0 mg/kg. Not determined was the antigen specificity of the expanded peripheral T cells.

CDR3 length equals 14 residues. Germline values: CDR1 SNHLY, CDR2 FYNNEI. The V gene end was trimmed by 3 bases and the J gene end by 10 bases; junction bases not matched to a gene: 9. Sequencing was performed with immunoSEQ multiplex PCR; in TCRdb, only in-frame clones are kept and a portion is missing. This table has tens of thousands of clones, 84% appearing once. The chain couples TRBV2 to TRBJ2-5; 9 bases align to TRBD2. The sample in question was CD4+ or CD8+ T cells sorted from blood, obtained in a trial of the OX40 agonist ivuxolimab. This receptor was obtained from an adult with an advanced solid tumor such as melanoma, head and neck, liver or kidney cancer. The CDR3 DNA reads TGTGCCAGCAGTGAGCGGGGGGGCTCATCGGGCCAGTACTTC. Translating it yields CASSERGGSSGQYF.